These 2 T cell receptor beta chains came from one sample sequenced in a study of cytomegalovirus exposure and HLA in healthy donors. PCR involved 60 Vbeta and 13 Jbeta primers. Clones were read by immunoSEQ multiplex PCR, and TCRdb kept only the in-frame ones, dropping some. The data show approximately 120,000 clones, with more than 65% seen just once and around 13% held by the top ten. Sequencing input: PBMCs. These receptors came from a middle-aged woman in good health and CMV-seropositive.

This chain links TRBV6-6 with TRBJ1-4; D is ambiguous. CDR1 and CDR2 from the germline V gene are MNHNY and SVGAGI (reference sequence). V dropped 5 bases and J dropped 6 bases, with 13 bases sitting between them. This CDR3 is 14 amino acids long. The CDR3 is CASSTSGEYEKLFF. CDR3 in DNA: TGTGCCAGCAGTACCTCCGGGGAATATGAAAAACTGTTTTTT.

This chain connects TRBV6-5 to TRBJ2-5, with 7 bases aligning to TRBD1. The J call is in doubt because the DNA end fits TRBJ2-7 better. The CDR3 has 15 amino acids. Germline CDR1 reads MNHEY; CDR2 reads SVGAGI. The CDR3 DNA follows: TGTGCCAGCAGACCCACAGGGGCGAGAGCCTACGAGCAGTACTTC. This sequence encodes CASRPTGARAYEQYF.